This T cell receptor beta chain was recovered during a study of T-cell memory formation after mild COVID-19. Study findings and constraints: Shrinking CD4+ clones resided mostly in CM and EM, and CD8+ ones in EMRA. The appearance of some responding clones in pre-infection memory suggested that cross-reactive memory joined.

With constant-segment primers, 5'RACE yielded cDNA libraries of TCR alpha and TCR beta that carried sample barcodes and UMIs. TCRdb re-called the 5' RACE reads through MiXCR, storing one row per CDR3 protein. The sample holds about 410,000 distinct CDR3 sequences, more than 20% seen once. To note about this clonotype: Antigen specificity is unknown.

The CDR3 contains 18 residues. The V gene lost 3 bases and the J gene lost 3 bases, with 26 bases spanning the gap. CDR1 is DFQATT, CDR2 SNEGSKA, per germline (reference sequence). The receptor comes from an adult woman who had mild COVID-19 (a few samples of this study predate the infection). Cell type and time point are not known. V is TRBV20-1 and J is TRBJ2-5; maybe TRBD1 (7 bases). The sequenced sample consisted of PBMCs or a T cell subset sorted from them (not recorded which). The chain's CDR3 is CSARGQGEVPGPKETQYF. Written as DNA, the CDR3 is TGCAGTGCTAGGGGGCAGGGGGAGGTTCCAGGGCCCAAAGAGACCCAGTACTTC.